The 27 T cell receptor beta chains listed next were all sequenced from one sample in a study of cytomegalovirus exposure and HLA in healthy donors. In the PCR, 60 Vbeta and 13 Jbeta primers were used. Sequencing used immunoSEQ multiplex PCR; TCRdb keeps in-frame clones, though not all of them. The sample lists 150,000 to 200,000 clones; 79% were seen once. The specimen sequenced was PBMCs. These receptor sequences come from a woman aged 45 to 65 in good health and CMV-seronegative.

The chain joins TRBV28 to TRBJ2-1, with 8 nucleotides matching TRBD2. V lost 1 base to trimming and J lost 3 bases; unmatched junction nucleotides: 2. Germline V gene sequence: CDR1 MDHEN, CDR2 SYDVKM. CDR3 size: 15 residues. CDR3 DNA sequence: TGTGCCAGCAGTTTATCAGCGGGAGTCTACAATGAGCAGTTCTTC. Protein sequence: CASSLSAGVYNEQFF. The entire variable domain, with the rest obtained from reference TRBV28 and TRBJ2-1, is as follows: DVKVTQSSRYLVKRTGEKVFLECVQDMDHENMFWYRQDPGLGLRLIYFSYDVKMKEKGDIPEGYSVSREKKERFSLILESASTNQTSMYLCASSLSAGVYNEQFFGPGTRLTVL.

The genes are TRBV6-5 and TRBJ2-3; maybe TRBD1 (7 bases). Germline lookup yields CDR1 MNHEY and CDR2 SVGAGI. The V gene lost 4 bases and the J gene lost 2 bases, with 16 bases spanning the gap. The CDR3 is made up of 16 amino acids. For the CDR3, the DNA is TGTGCCAGCAGTTCTCAGGGGGGCGGGAACACAGATACGCAGTATTTT. Its translation is CASSSQGGGNTDTQYF.

V usage is TRBV27 and J usage is TRBJ2-3; D call uncertain. CDR1 is MNHEY and CDR2 is SMNVEV in the germline V gene (reference sequence). Between the trimmed V and J ends, which lost 0 bases and 8 bases, there was a span of 9 bases. The CDR3 is 13 residues long. The DNA for the CDR3 is TGTGCCAGCAGTTTATCCCCCCCATTTACGCAGTATTTT. Protein sequence: CASSLSPPFTQYF.

The CDR3 reads CAKAKRVSNTEAFF. DNA for the CDR3: TGTGCCAAAGCGAAGCGAGTAAGTAACACTGAAGCTTTCTTT. The genes are TRBV19 and TRBJ1-1; the D is unclear. Per the germline V gene, CDR1 is LNHDA and CDR2 is SQIVND (reference sequence). V was shortened by 10 bases and J by 2 bases, with 17 bases between the two germline ends. The CDR3 sequence is 14 residues long.

The sample holds one count of this clone. The gene calls are TRBV2 and TRBJ1-6; D is perhaps TRBD1 (5 bases). CDR3 length: 15 residues. Trimming left V 6 bases short and J 0 bases short, with 9 bases between. CDR1 and CDR2 (germline): SNHLY, FYNNEI. The CDR3 region is CASREGSSYNSPLHF. CDR3 DNA: TGTGCCAGCAGGGAGGGGAGCTCCTATAATTCACCCCTCCACTTT.

V usage is TRBV2 and J usage is TRBJ1-2; D ambiguous. Germline CDR1 SNHLY, CDR2 FYNNEI. The V end was cut by 3 bases, the J end by 8 bases, with 16 bases between. The CDR3 has 14 amino acids. The CDR3 is CASSDRPSGRGYTF. Here the CDR3 DNA reads TGTGCCAGCAGTGATCGACCCTCCGGGAGGGGCTACACCTTC.

The chain links TRBV10-3 to TRBJ1-4; maybe TRBD1 (6 bases). Germline CDR1 reads ENHRY; CDR2 reads SYGVKD. The CDR3 totals 14 residues. V gave up 6 bases and J gave up 8 bases, with 16 bases separating them. Written as DNA, the CDR3 is TGTGCCATCAGAGAAGAGGGGGTACGGGAAAAACTGTTTTTT. Its translation: CAIREEGVREKLFF.

This clone was observed a few times. The CDR3: CASTRLSDRSNQPQHF. The CDR3 DNA follows: TGTGCCAGTACCAGACTTTCGGACAGGAGCAATCAGCCCCAGCATTTT. The chain is built from TRBV19 and TRBJ1-5; TRBD1 agrees at 7 bases. Losses at the gene ends were 7 bases for V and 1 base for J; bases not matched to a gene: 10. The germline V gene has CDR1 LNHDA and CDR2 SQIVND (reference sequence). The CDR3 runs to 16 residues.

With regard to this clone: This sample includes further DNA sequences coding for the same CDR3. The chain uses TRBV5-1 and TRBJ1-5; no definite D call. CDR1 and CDR2 from the germline V gene are SGHRS and YFSETQ. With 0 bases removed from V and 0 bases from J, the gap between germline ends came to 7 bases. The CDR3 runs 15 residues. CDR3 DNA: TGCGCCAGCAGCTTGGACGGGGATAGCAATCAGCCCCAGCATTTT. Translating gives CASSLDGDSNQPQHF.

This chain uses TRBV27 with TRBJ2-5; 12 bases align to TRBD1. Per the germline V gene, CDR1 is MNHEY and CDR2 is SMNVEV (reference sequence). The CDR3 is made up of 15 amino acids. V was clipped by 5 bases and J by 4 bases; unmatched bases: 5. The CDR3 region is CASSPGQGALETQYF. The CDR3 DNA reads TGTGCCAGCAGTCCGGGACAGGGGGCGCTAGAGACCCAGTACTTC.

This sequence joins TRBV6-5 and TRBJ2-2, with 8 bases lining up with TRBD2. V gave up 5 bases and J gave up 6 bases; unmatched junction bases: 5. The CDR3 is 14 residues long. In germline, CDR1 is MNHEY, CDR2 SVGAGI. CDR3 bases: TGTGCCAGCAGTGAACCCGGGAGGGCCGGGGAGCTGTTTTTT. As protein: CASSEPGRAGELFF.

The chain has TRBV5-6 and TRBJ1-6, with TRBD1 matching 7 bases. There are 15 residues in the CDR3. After removal of 1 base from V and 7 bases from J, the junction contained 5 bases not matched to a gene. Germline-derived CDR1 and CDR2 are SGHDT and YYEEEE. CDR3 sequence reads: CASSLWAGGNSPLHF. In DNA, the CDR3 is TGTGCCAGCAGCTTGTGGGCAGGGGGAAATTCACCCCTCCACTTT.

This clone was seen once. The rearrangement joins TRBV4-3 to TRBJ2-7, with 8 positions matching TRBD1. The CDR3 covers 15 residues. Germline-derived CDR1 and CDR2 are LGHNA and YSLEER. V dropped 0 bases and J dropped 5; count of bases not matched to a gene: 6. The CDR3 nucleotides read TGCGCCAGCAGCCAAGAGTGGACAGGGACCGACGAGCAGTACTTC. It specifies CASSQEWTGTDEQYF.

The CDR3 coding sequence is TGCAGCGTGAGCGGGGGGCAGGAACTGGGGCAGTTCTTC. Its translation is CSVSGGQELGQFF. The chain has TRBV29-1 and TRBJ2-1; 9 bases match TRBD2. Looked up from germline, CDR1 is SQVTM and CDR2 is ANQGSEA. This CDR3 has 13 residues. Trimming cost V 6 bases and J 12 bases; bases outside gene matches: 12.

The CDR3 DNA is TGTGCCAGCAGGATAGGGGTCCAGGACGAGCAGTACTTC. It codes for CASRIGVQDEQYF. The chain recombines TRBV28 with TRBJ2-7; tentative D call: TRBD1 (5 bases). This CDR3 comprises 13 residues. V was trimmed by 6 bases and J by 5 bases, leaving 14 bases between them. Germline CDR1 reads MDHEN; CDR2 reads SYDVKM.

The chain combines TRBV5-5 with TRBJ2-7, with 9 bases lining up with TRBD2. The V gene's germline CDR1 is SGHKS and CDR2 YYEKEE (reference sequence). Trimming took 1 base from V and 7 from J; bases not matched to a gene: 9. This CDR3 is built from 15 residues. The chain's CDR3 is CASSLLAGVVGEQYF. The CDR3 coding sequence is TGTGCCAGCAGCTTGTTAGCGGGAGTTGTGGGGGAGCAGTACTTC.

This chain links TRBV5-1 with TRBJ1-2; D remains unclear. This CDR3 is 15 amino acids long. Germline CDR1 SGHRS, CDR2 YFSETQ. V lost 4 bases to trimming and J lost 2 bases, with 15 bases between them. The CDR3 nucleotides are TGCGCCAGCAGCGAGGGCCTCCTAATAAACTATGGCTACACCTTC. This translates into CASSEGLLINYGYTF.

In regard to this clone: The same CDR3 also results from other DNA sequences found in this sample. V gene TRBV18 combines with J gene TRBJ1-2; D might be TRBD1 (5 bases). Germline assignment: CDR1 KGHSH and CDR2 LQKENI. Trimming left V 3 bases short and J 3 bases short, with 14 bases between. The CDR3 has 15 amino acids. The CDR3 DNA follows: TGTGCCAGCTCACCCCCTGGGCAGGGTCACTATGGCTACACCTTC. Protein: CASSPPGQGHYGYTF.

The chain has TRBV7-2 and TRBJ2-3, with 9 bases matching TRBD2. There are 18 residues in the CDR3. Germline CDR1 reads SGHTA; CDR2 reads FQGNSA. Trimming at V came to 5 bases and at J to 9 bases, leaving 21 bases not matched to a gene. The CDR3 DNA is TGTGCCAGCAGCATTAGCATGGGTGGCCTAGCGGGACCGGTAACGCAGTATTTT. Translation gives CASSISMGGLAGPVTQYF.

The chain recombines TRBV28 with TRBJ1-5, with D tentatively TRBD1 (5 bases). Per the germline V gene, CDR1 is MDHEN and CDR2 is SYDVKM. Trimming removed 4 bases at V and 3 bases at J, with 13 bases between. This CDR3 contains 15 residues. The CDR3 DNA reads TGTGCCAGCAGTTGGGGCCGGGAGACCAATCAGCCCCAGCATTTT. This encodes CASSWGRETNQPQHF.

The chain combines TRBV7-2 with TRBJ1-4; TRBD1 aligns across 7 bases. Trimming removed 2 bases from V and 3 bases from J; junction bases left unmatched: 6. The CDR3 is made up of 16 amino acids. Germline-derived CDR1 and CDR2 are SGHTA and FQGNSA. The CDR3 region is CASSLRPGQPNEKLFF. CDR3 in DNA: TGTGCCAGCAGCTTAAGACCGGGACAGCCTAATGAAAAACTGTTTTTT. Full variable domain (missing parts from reference TRBV7-2 and TRBJ1-4): GAGVSQSPSNKVTEKGKDVELRCDPISGHTALYWYRQSLGQGLEFLIYFQGNSAPDKSGLPSDRFSAERTGGSVSTLTIQRTQQEDSAVYLCASSLRPGQPNEKLFFGSGTQLSVL.

The chain recombines TRBV4-3 with TRBJ1-4; TRBD1 matches 12 bases. The length of the CDR3 is 17 residues. The trim removed 6 bases at V and 2 bases at J, leaving 7 bases unmatched. Germline values: CDR1 LGHNA, CDR2 YSLEER. The CDR3, as DNA: TGCGCCAGCAGTCCGGACGGGACAGGGGGCACTAATGAAAAACTGTTTTTT. Translation gives CASSPDGTGGTNEKLFF.

This clone showed up just a few times. This chain links TRBV29-1 with TRBJ2-5; 12 positions agree with TRBD2. This CDR3 region has 16 residues. The trim removed 3 bases at V and 1 base at J, leaving 6 bases unmatched. Germline-derived CDR1 and CDR2 are SQVTM and ANQGSEA. In DNA, the CDR3 is TGCAGCGTTGATGATTCGACTAGCGGGGGCCAAGAGACCCAGTACTTC. It encodes CSVDDSTSGGQETQYF.

V gene TRBV21-1 combines with J gene TRBJ2-5; the D segment call TRBD2 is taken from the table without a DNA check. TRBV21-1 is annotated as a pseudogene. The CDR3 contains 15 residues. CDR3 amino acids: CASLSRTSGVETQYF. The CDR3, as DNA: TGTGCCAGCCTCAGCCGGACTAGCGGGGTGGAGACCCAGTACTTC.

The count of this clone is one. The chain is built from TRBV6-6 and TRBJ1-2, with 7 bases matching TRBD1. The CDR3 contains 16 residues. Trimming took 6 bases from V and 8 from J; bases not matched to a gene: 18. Germline loops: CDR1 MNHNY, CDR2 SVGAGI (reference sequence). In nucleotides, the CDR3 is TGTGCCAGCAGCCCGCCCAGGACAGGCCTAGGCTACGGCTACACCTTC. This encodes CASSPPRTGLGYGYTF.

The V gene is TRBV28, the J gene TRBJ1-1; D is uncertain. The germline gives CDR1 MDHEN, CDR2 SYDVKM. Trimming shortened V by 7 bases and J by 6 bases, and 15 bases separated the two germline ends. This CDR3 is 13 amino acids long. CDR3 amino acids: CASNLPARAEAFF. CDR3 in DNA: TGTGCCAGCAACCTCCCGGCGAGGGCTGAAGCTTTCTTT.

V is TRBV7-8 and J is TRBJ2-1; D is unclear. V lost 1 base to trimming and J lost 3 bases, with 10 bases between them. Germline lookup yields CDR1 SGHVS and CDR2 FQNEAQ. The CDR3 sequence is 15 residues long. CDR3 sequence: CASSLVPSSYNEQFF. In nucleotides, the CDR3 is TGTGCCAGCAGCTTAGTTCCTAGTAGCTACAATGAGCAGTTCTTC.